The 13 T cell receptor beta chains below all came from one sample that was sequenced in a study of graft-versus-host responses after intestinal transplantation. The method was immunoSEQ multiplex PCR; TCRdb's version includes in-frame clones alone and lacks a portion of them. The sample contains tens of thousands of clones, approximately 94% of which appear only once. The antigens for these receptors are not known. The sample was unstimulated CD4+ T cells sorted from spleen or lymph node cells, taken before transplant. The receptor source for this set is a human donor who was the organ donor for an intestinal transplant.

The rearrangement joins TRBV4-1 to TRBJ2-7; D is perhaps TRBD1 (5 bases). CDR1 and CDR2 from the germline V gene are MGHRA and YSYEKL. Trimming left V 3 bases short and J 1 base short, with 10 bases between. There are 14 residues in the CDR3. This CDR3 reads CASSHTGRSYEQYF. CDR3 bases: TGCGCCAGCAGCCACACAGGACGGTCCTACGAGCAGTACTTC.

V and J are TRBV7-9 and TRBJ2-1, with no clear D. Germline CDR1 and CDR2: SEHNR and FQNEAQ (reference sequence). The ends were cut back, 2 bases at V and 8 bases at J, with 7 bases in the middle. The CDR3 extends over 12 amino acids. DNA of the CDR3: TGTGCCAGCAGCTTACCCTCAGATGAGCAGTTCTTC. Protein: CASSLPSDEQFF.

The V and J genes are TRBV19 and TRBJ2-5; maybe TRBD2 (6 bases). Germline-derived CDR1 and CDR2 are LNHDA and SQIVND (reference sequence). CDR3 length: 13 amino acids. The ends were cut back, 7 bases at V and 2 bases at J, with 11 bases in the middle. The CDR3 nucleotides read TGTGCCAGTAAGGGAGGTGGACAAGAGACCCAGTACTTC. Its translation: CASKGGGQETQYF. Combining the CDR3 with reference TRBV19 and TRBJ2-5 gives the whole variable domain DGGITQSPKYLFRKEGQNVTLSCEQNLNHDAMYWYRQDPGQGLRLIYYSQIVNDFQKGDIAEGYSVSREKKESFPLTVTSAQKNPTAFYLCASKGGGQETQYFGPGTRLLVL.

This chain's CDR3 is CASSYRGETQYF. The CDR3 DNA reads TGTGCCAGCAGTTACCGGGGAGAGACCCAGTACTTC. The J gene is TRBJ2-5, the V gene TRBV6-5; a weak D match, TRBD2 (5 bases). The CDR3 sequence is 12 residues long. Germline-derived CDR1 and CDR2 are MNHEY and SVGAGI. The ends were cut back, 2 bases at V and 4 bases at J, with 5 bases in the middle.

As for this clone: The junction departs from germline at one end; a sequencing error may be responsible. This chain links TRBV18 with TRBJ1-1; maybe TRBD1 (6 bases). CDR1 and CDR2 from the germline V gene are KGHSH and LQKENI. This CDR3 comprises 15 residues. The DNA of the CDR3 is TGTGCCAGCTCACCAGGGATAGGGTGGGACACTAAAGCTTTCTTT. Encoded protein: CASSPGIGWDTKAFF.

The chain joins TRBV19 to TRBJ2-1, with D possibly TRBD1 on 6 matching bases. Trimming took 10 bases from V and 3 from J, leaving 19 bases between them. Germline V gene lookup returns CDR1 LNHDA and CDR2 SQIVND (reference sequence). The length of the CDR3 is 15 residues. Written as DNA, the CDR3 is TGTGCCACATCCCTGGACAGAGTTGTCTACAATGAGCAGTTCTTC. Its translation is CATSLDRVVYNEQFF. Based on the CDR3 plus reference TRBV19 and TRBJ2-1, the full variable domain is DGGITQSPKYLFRKEGQNVTLSCEQNLNHDAMYWYRQDPGQGLRLIYYSQIVNDFQKGDIAEGYSVSREKKESFPLTVTSAQKNPTAFYLCATSLDRVVYNEQFFGPGTRLTVL.

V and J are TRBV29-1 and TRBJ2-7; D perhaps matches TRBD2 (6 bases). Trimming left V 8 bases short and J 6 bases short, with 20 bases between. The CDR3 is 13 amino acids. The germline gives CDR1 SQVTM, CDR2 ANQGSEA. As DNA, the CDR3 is TGCAGCTCGAGGGCCGGGCCCGGGGGCGAGCAGTACTTC. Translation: CSSRAGPGGEQYF.

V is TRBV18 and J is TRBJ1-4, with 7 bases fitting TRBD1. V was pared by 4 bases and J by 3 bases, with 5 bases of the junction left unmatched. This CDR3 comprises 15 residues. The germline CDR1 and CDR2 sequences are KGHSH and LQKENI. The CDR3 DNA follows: TGTGCCAGCTCACACCGGGACAGATCTAATGAAAAACTGTTTTTT. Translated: CASSHRDRSNEKLFF.

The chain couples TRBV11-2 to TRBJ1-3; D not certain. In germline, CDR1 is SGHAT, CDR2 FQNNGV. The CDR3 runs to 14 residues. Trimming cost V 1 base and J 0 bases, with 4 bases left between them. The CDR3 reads CASSLGGSGNTIYF. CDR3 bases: TGTGCCAGCAGCTTAGGGGGCTCTGGAAACACCATATATTTT.

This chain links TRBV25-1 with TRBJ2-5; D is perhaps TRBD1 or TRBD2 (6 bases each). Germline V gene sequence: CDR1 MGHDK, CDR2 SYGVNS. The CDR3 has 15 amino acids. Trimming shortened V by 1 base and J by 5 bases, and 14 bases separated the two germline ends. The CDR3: CASSESGGDMETQYF. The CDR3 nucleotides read TGTGCCAGCAGTGAATCGGGCGGGGACATGGAGACCCAGTACTTC.

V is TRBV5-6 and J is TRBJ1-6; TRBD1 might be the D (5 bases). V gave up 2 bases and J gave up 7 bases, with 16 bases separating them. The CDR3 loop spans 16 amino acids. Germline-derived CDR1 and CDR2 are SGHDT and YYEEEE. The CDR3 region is CASSLKGRHRNSPLHF. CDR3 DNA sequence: TGTGCCAGCAGCTTAAAGGGACGGCACAGAAATTCACCCCTCCACTTT.

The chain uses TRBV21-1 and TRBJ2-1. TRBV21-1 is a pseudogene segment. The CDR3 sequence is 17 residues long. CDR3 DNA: TGTGCCAGCAGCCCCAACAGGGGAGGGTGGGCGGGAGATGAGCAGTTCTTC. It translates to CASSPNRGGWAGDEQFF.

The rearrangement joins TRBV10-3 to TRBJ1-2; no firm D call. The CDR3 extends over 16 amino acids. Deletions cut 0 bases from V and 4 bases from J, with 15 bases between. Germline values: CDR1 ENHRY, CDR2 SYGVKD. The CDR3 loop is CAISESNQRLIYGYTF. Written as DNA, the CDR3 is TGTGCCATCAGTGAGTCGAATCAGCGGCTAATCTATGGCTACACCTTC.